This T cell receptor beta chain stems from a study of T cells after yellow fever vaccination. Germline V gives CDR1 SGHDN, CDR2 FVKESK. The germline V and J ends were trimmed by 6 bases and 3 bases, with 9 bases remaining between them. The CDR3 sequence is 13 residues long. Turning to this clonotype: Its specificity is not known.

A 5'RACE template-switching step, the method used to make TCR cDNA, added a universal primer site and UMIs. TCRdb independently ran MiXCR on the 5' RACE reads; one entry per CDR3 protein. The top ten hold approximately 3.5% of the sample, which has 280,000 or so distinct CDR3 sequences, around 8.6% seen once. Study-level points and caveats: On re-exposure, the response was weaker but peaked faster, at day 5 versus 15.

This TCR was recovered from a man aged 18 to 35 who received the YFV17D yellow fever vaccine. Source: CD4+ T cells sorted from PBMCs, taken 5 days after the yellow fever booster vaccination. The rearrangement uses TRBV14 and TRBJ1-3; D uncertain. In DNA form, the CDR3 reads TGTGCCAGCAGACTAGCCGGTGGAAACACCATATATTTT. This encodes CASRLAGGNTIYF.